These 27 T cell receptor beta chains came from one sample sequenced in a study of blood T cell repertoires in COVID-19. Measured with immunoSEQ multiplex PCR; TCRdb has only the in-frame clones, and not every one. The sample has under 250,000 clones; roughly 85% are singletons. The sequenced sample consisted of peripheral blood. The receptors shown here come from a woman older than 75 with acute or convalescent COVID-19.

The CDR3 is CASVRRDRGDGYTF. In DNA, the CDR3 is TGTGCCAGCGTCCGCCGGGACAGGGGAGATGGCTACACCTTC. V usage is TRBV19 and J usage is TRBJ1-2; 10 bases align to TRBD1. CDR1 is LNHDA, CDR2 SQIVND, per germline (reference sequence). J lost 6 bases, V lost 9 bases, and 10 bases had no gene match. CDR3 size: 14 residues.

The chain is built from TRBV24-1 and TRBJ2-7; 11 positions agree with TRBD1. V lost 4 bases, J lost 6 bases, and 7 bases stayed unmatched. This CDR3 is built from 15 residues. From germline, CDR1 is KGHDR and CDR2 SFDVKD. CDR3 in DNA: TGTGCCACCAGTGAGGCTGGACAGGGGGCCGTCGAGCAGTACTTC. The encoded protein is CATSEAGQGAVEQYF.

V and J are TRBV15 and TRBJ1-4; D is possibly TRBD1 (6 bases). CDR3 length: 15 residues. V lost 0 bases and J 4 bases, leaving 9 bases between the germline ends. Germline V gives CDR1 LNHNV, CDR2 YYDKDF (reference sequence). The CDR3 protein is CATSRDKGDNEKLFF. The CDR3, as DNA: TGTGCCACCAGCAGAGATAAGGGGGATAATGAAAAACTGTTTTTT.

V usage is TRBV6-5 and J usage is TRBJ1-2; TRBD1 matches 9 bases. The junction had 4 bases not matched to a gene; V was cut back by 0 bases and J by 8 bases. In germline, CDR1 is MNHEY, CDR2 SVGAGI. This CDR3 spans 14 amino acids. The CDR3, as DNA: TGTGCCAGCAGTTACTCTGCCGGGACAGGGGGCTACACCTTC. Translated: CASSYSAGTGGYTF.

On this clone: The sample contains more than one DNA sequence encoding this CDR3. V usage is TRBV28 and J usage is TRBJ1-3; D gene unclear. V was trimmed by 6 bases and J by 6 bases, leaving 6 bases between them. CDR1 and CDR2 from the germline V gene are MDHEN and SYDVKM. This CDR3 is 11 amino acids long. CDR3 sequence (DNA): TGTGCCAGCAGCTCCCTAAACACCATATATTTT. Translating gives CASSSLNTIYF.

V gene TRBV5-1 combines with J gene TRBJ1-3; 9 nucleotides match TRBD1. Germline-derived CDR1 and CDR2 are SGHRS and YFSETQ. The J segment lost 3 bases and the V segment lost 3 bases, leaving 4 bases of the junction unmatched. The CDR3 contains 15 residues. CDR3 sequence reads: CASSSRTGDGNTIYF. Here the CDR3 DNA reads TGCGCCAGCAGCTCAAGGACAGGGGATGGAAACACCATATATTTT.

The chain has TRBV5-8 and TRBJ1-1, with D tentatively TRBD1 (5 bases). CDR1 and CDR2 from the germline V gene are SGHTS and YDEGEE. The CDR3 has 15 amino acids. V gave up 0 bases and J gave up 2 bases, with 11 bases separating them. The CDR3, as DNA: TGTGCCAGCAGCTTGGCGGGCAGGGCAAACACTGAAGCTTTCTTT. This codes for CASSLAGRANTEAFF.

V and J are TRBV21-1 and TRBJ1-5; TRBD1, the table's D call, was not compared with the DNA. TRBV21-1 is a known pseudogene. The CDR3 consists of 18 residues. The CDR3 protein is CASSKDCQGEYSNQPQHF. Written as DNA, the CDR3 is TGTGCCAGCAGCAAAGATTGTCAGGGGGAGTATAGCAATCAGCCCCAGCATTTT.

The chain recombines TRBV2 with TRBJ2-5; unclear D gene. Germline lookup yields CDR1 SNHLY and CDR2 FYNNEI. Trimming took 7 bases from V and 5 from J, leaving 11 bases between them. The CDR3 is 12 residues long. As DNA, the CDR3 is TGTGCCAGCAAAGAAGTACGGGAGACCCAGTACTTC. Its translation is CASKEVRETQYF. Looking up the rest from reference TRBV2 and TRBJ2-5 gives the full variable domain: EPEVTQTPSHQVTQMGQEVILRCVPISNHLYFYWYRQILGQKVEFLVSFYNNEISEKSEIFDDQFSVERPDGSNFTLKIRSTKLEDSAMYFCASKEVRETQYFGPGTRLLVL.

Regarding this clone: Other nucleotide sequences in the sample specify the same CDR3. CDR3 DNA sequence: TGTGCCAGCAGCGTCGACAGGGGTCCCTACGAGCAGTACTTC. It encodes CASSVDRGPYEQYF. This chain joins TRBV7-6 and TRBJ2-7, with 8 bases lining up with TRBD1. This CDR3 has 14 amino acids. The trim removed 5 bases at V and 2 bases at J, leaving 5 bases unmatched. Germline-derived CDR1 and CDR2 are SGHVS and FNYEAQ.

This chain's CDR3 is CASSLGRRVGETQYF. In DNA, the CDR3 is TGTGCCAGCAGCTTAGGCCGCAGGGTGGGGGAGACCCAGTACTTC. V gene TRBV11-3 combines with J gene TRBJ2-5, with D perhaps matching TRBD1 (5 bases). CDR1 and CDR2 from the germline V gene are SGHNT and YENEEA. The CDR3 length is 15 residues. The germline V and J ends were trimmed by 1 base and 5 bases, with 14 bases remaining between them.

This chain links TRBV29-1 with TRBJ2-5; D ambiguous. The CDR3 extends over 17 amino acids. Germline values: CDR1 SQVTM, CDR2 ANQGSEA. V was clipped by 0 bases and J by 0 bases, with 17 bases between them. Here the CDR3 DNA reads TGCAGCGTTGAAGAGAGTCGGGTCTTGAGTAACCAAGAGACCCAGTACTTC. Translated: CSVEESRVLSNQETQYF.

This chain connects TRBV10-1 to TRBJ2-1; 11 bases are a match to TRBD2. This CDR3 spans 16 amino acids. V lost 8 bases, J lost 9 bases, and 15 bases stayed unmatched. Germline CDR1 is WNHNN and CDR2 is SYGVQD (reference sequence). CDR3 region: CASVTLAGGVYSEQFF. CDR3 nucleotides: TGCGCCAGCGTCACCCTAGCGGGGGGCGTTTATAGTGAGCAGTTCTTC.

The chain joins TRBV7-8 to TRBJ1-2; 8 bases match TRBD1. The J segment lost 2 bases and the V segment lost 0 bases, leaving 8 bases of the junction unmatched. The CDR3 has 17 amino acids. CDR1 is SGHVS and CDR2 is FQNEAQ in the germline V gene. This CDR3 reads CASSLAGRGLSNYGYTF. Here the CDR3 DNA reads TGTGCCAGCAGCTTAGCCGGCAGGGGGCTATCGAACTATGGCTACACCTTC. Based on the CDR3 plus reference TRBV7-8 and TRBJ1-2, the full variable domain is GAGVSQSPRYKVAKRGQDVALRCDPISGHVSLFWYQQALGQGPEFLTYFQNEAQLDKSGLPSDRFFAERPEGSVSTLKIQRTQQEDSAVYLCASSLAGRGLSNYGYTFGSGTRLTVV.

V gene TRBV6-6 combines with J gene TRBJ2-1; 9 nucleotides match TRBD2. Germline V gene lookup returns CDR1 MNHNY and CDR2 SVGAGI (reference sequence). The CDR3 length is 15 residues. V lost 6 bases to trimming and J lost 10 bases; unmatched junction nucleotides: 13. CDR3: CASSPHPGLALEQFF. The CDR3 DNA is TGTGCCAGCAGCCCACACCCGGGACTAGCACTCGAGCAGTTCTTC.

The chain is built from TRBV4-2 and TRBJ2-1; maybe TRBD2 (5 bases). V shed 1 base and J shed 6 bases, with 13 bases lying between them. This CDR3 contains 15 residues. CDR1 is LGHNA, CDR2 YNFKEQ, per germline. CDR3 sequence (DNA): TGTGCCAGCAGCCAAGCTGAGGGCCAGCCCAATGAGCAGTTCTTC. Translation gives CASSQAEGQPNEQFF.

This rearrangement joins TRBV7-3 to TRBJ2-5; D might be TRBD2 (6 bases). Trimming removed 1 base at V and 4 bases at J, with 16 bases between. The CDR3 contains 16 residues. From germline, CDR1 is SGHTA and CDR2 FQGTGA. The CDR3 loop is CASSLRGGVQRETQYF. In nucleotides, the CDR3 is TGTGCCAGCAGCTTAAGGGGCGGGGTGCAGCGAGAGACCCAGTACTTC.

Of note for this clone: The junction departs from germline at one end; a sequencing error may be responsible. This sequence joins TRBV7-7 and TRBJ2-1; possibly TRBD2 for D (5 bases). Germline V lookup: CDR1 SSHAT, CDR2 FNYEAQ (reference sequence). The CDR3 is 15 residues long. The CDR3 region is CASSLDGDPYNEQFF. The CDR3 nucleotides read TGTGCTAGCAGCTTAGACGGGGATCCCTACAATGAGCAGTTCTTC.

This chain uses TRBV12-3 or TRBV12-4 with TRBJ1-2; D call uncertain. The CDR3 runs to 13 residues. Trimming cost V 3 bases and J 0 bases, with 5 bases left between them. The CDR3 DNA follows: TGTGCCAGCAGTTTCCCAGCTAACTATGGCTACACCTTC. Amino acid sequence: CASSFPANYGYTF.

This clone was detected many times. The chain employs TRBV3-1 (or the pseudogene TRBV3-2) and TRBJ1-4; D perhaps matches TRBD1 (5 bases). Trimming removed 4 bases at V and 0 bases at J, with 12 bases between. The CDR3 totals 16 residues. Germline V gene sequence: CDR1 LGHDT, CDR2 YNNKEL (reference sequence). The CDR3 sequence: CASSPQGSATNEKLFF. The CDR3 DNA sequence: TGTGCCAGCAGCCCCCAGGGAAGTGCAACTAATGAAAAACTGTTTTTT.

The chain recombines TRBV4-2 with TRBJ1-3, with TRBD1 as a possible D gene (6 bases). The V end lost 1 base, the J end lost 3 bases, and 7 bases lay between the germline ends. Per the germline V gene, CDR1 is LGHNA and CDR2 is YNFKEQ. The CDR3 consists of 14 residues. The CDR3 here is CASSQAGVGNTIYF. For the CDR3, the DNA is TGTGCCAGCAGCCAAGCAGGGGTTGGAAACACCATATATTTT.

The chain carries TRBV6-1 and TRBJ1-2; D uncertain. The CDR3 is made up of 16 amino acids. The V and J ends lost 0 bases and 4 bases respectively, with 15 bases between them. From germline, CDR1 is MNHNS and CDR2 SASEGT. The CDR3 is CASSEALGGGSYGYTF. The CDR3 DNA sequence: TGTGCCAGCAGTGAAGCGCTGGGAGGCGGCTCCTATGGCTACACCTTC.

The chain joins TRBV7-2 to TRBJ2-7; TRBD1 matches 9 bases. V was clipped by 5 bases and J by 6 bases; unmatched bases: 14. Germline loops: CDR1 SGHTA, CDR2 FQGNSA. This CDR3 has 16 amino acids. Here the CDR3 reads CASSPLLTGGVGEQYF. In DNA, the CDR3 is TGTGCCAGCAGCCCCCTCCTTACAGGGGGCGTTGGCGAGCAGTACTTC.

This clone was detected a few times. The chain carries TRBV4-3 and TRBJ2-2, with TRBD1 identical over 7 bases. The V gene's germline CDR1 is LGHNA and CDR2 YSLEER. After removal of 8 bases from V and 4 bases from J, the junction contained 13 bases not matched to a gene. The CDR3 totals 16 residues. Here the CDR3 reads CASARRDRVFTGELFF. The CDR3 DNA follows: TGCGCCAGCGCCCGAAGGGACAGAGTTTTCACCGGGGAGCTGTTTTTT.

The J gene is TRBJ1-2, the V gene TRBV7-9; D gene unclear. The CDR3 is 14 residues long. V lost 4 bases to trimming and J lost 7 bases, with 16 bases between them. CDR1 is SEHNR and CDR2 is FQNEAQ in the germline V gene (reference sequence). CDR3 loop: CASSYLSVRGGYTF. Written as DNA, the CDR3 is TGTGCCAGCAGCTATCTGTCAGTACGAGGTGGCTACACCTTC.

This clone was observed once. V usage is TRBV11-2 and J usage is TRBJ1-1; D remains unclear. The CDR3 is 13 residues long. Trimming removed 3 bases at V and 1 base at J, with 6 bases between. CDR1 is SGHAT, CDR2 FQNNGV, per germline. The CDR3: CASSFTRNTEAFF. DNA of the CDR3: TGTGCCAGCAGCTTTACCAGGAACACTGAAGCTTTCTTT.

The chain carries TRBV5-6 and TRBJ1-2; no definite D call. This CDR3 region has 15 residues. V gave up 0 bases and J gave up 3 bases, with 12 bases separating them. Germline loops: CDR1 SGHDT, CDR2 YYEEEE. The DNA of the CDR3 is TGTGCCAGCAGCTTGGGCCGGGTTATGGACTATGGCTACACCTTC. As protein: CASSLGRVMDYGYTF. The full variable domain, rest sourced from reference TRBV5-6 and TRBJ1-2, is DAGVTQSPTHLIKTRGQQVTLRCSPKSGHDTVSWYQQALGQGPQFIFQYYEEEERQRGNFPDRFSGHQFPNYSSELNVNALLLGDSALYLCASSLGRVMDYGYTFGSGTRLTVV.